This TCR beta chain was found in a study of T cell changes during pregnancy in multiple sclerosis. CDR1 is SGHRS, CDR2 YFSETQ, per germline. CDR3 length: 16 residues. Trimming removed 0 bases at V and 6 bases at J, with 16 bases between. Libraries were prepared by immunoSEQ multiplex PCR; TCRdb keeps only in-frame clonotypes and omits some of them. The sample lists 65,000 to 85,000 clones; approximately 91% were seen once. This sequence was found in a female donor with multiple sclerosis, enrolled in a pregnancy study. The starting material was peripheral blood, obtained in the second trimester of pregnancy. The V and J genes are TRBV5-1 and TRBJ2-1, with D tentatively TRBD1 (6 bases). In nucleotides, the CDR3 is TGCGCCAGCAGCTTGGAACAGGGCAGGGTAGCCAATGAGCAGTTCTTC. Encoded protein: CASSLEQGRVANEQFF.